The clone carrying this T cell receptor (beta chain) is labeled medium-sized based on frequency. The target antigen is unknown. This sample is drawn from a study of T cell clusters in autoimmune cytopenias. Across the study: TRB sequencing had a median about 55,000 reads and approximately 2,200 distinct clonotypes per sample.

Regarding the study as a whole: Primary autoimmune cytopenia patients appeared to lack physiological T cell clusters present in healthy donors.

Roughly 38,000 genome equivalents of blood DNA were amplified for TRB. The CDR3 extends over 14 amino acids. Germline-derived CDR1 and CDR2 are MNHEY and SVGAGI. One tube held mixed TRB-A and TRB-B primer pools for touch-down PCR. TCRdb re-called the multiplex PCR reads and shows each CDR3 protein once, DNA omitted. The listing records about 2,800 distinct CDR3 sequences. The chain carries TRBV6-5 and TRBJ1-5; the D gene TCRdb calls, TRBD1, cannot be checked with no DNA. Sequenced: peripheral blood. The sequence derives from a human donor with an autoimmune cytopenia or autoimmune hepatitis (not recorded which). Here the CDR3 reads CASSYGGGNQPQHF.